A single sample gave rise to the 3 T cell receptor beta chains below, sequenced in a study of shared clonotypes between healthy human individuals. Data came from immunoSEQ multiplex PCR; TCRdb stores just in-frame clones and leaves some out. This sample has under 1 million clones; 90% to 95% occur once, and the top ten carry around 24%. It was CD45RO-negative cells, positively selected for CCR7, that made up naive CD8 cells, with terminally differentiated effector memory CD45RA+ cells excluded. Sequenced sample: naive CD8+ T cells sorted from blood. The receptors were sampled from a man in his thirties or forties in good health.

This sequence joins TRBV4-3 and TRBJ1-3; D gene uncertain. The V gene's germline CDR1 is LGHNA and CDR2 YSLEER. The CDR3 length is 15 residues. V lost 3 bases and J 3 bases, leaving 12 bases between the germline ends. The CDR3 DNA reads TGCGCCAGCAGCCAGGACTCGGGCCTTGGAAACACCATATATTTT. This sequence encodes CASSQDSGLGNTIYF.

As DNA, the CDR3 is TGCGCCAGCAGCCAAGATGATGGGACCGCCAAAAACATTCAGTACTTC. It encodes CASSQDDGTAKNIQYF. The chain employs TRBV4-1 and TRBJ2-4; perhaps D is TRBD1 or TRBD2 (5 bases each). The germline gives CDR1 MGHRA, CDR2 YSYEKL. The CDR3 is 16 residues long. The ends were cut back, 0 bases at V and 1 base at J, with 10 bases in the middle.

V gene TRBV29-1 combines with J gene TRBJ2-1; the match to TRBD2 covers 7 bases. The germline CDR1 and CDR2 sequences are SQVTM and ANQGSEA. The junction had 9 bases not matched to a gene; V was cut back by 3 bases and J by 10 bases. The length of the CDR3 is 13 residues. The CDR3 DNA follows: TGCAGCGTTGACCGGGGAGGGCGGAAAGAGCAGTTCTTC. Encoded protein: CSVDRGGRKEQFF.